A single sample gave rise to the 8 T cell receptor beta chains below, sequenced in a study of tumor-infiltrating lymphocytes in primary liver carcinoma. The tissue used was unsorted bulk material of 20-30 mg. RNA and DNA were co-extracted from it with the AllPrep DNA/RNA mini kit. Making TCR beta cDNA involved approximately 0.5 ug total RNA and a constant-region primer. Three rounds of nested multiplex PCR with slightly modified ARM-PCR produced TCR beta libraries. Running roughly 10 cycles apiece, the first two PCR rounds relied on TRBV1-TRBV30 forward primers together with a C-beta reverse primer. TCRdb used MiXCR to reprocess the multiplex PCR reads, holding one entry per CDR3 protein. The repertoire holds 30,000 to 40,000 distinct CDR3 sequences, with 70% to 85% as singletons. The sequenced material came from liver tumor tissue from sampling region 4. The subset here: tumor region T4, right-lateral pole. The receptors stem from a man in his forties or fifties with primary liver carcinoma and hepatitis B virus infection.

On this clonotype: At one end the junction does not follow the germline gene, possibly because of a read error. The chain combines TRBV11-2 with TRBJ2-3; D might be TRBD2 (6 bases). This CDR3 is 18 amino acids long. CDR1 is SGHAT, CDR2 FQNNGV, per germline. Here the CDR3 reads CASNEAPQRLEVTDKQYF. CDR3 bases: TGTGCCAGCAACGAGGCCCCACAGAGACTAGAGGTCACAGATAAGCAGTATTTT. The variable domain in full, completed from reference TRBV11-2 and TRBJ2-3, reads EAGVAQSPRYKIIEKRQSVAFWCNPISGHATLYWYQQILGQGPKLLIQFQNNGVVDDSQLPKDRFSAERLKGVDSTLKIQPAKLEDSAVYLCASNEAPQRLEVTDKQYFGPGTRLTVL.

Worth noting for this clonotype: Sequence at one end of the junction differs from germline and may be a read error. This chain joins TRBV6-1 and TRBJ2-7; D is ambiguous. CDR3 length: 13 amino acids. Germline V gene sequence: CDR1 MNHNS, CDR2 SASEGT. This chain's CDR3 is CARNVSPPYEHYF. The CDR3, as DNA: TGTGCCAGAAATGTATCCCCACCCTACGAGCACTACTTC.

The chain combines TRBV6-5 with TRBJ2-1, with 11 bases matching TRBD2. Germline V gene data show CDR1 as MNHEY and CDR2 as SVGAGI. There are 16 residues in the CDR3. CDR3 sequence reads: CISSYSGGLAANEQFF. DNA for the CDR3: TGTATCAGTAGTTACTCAGGGGGACTAGCGGCCAATGAGCAGTTCTTC.

Comment on this clonotype: One end of the junction fails to match germline, which may point to a read error. V and J are TRBV12-3 or TRBV12-4 and TRBJ2-7; 8 positions agree with TRBD1. The CDR3 extends over 14 amino acids. DNA of the CDR3: TGTGCCAGTAGTTTAGTGACAGGGGCCTACGAGCAGTACTTC. It translates to CASSLVTGAYEQYF.

Of note for this clonotype: At one of its ends the junction is not consistent with the germline gene, which may arise from a read error. This chain uses TRBV5-1 with TRBJ2-7; D might be TRBD1 (6 bases). This CDR3 is 13 amino acids long. Germline CDR1 and CDR2: SGHRS and YFSETQ. This CDR3 reads CANRELTSYERYF. The CDR3 DNA sequence: TGCGCCAACAGGGAACTTACTAGTTACGAGCGGTACTTC. The whole variable domain, remainder taken from reference TRBV5-1 and TRBJ2-7, is KAGVTQTPRYLIKTRGQQVTLSCSPISGHRSVSWYQQTPGQGLQFLFEYFSETQRNKGNFPGRFSGRQFSNSRSEMNVSTLELGDSALYLCANRELTSYERYFGPGTRLTVT.

This clonotype occurred many times. This could be a read error, since a much larger clone is one nucleotide away. V and J are TRBV6-2 or TRBV6-3 and TRBJ2-7; D is unresolved. Per germline, CDR1 MNHEY and CDR2 SVGEGT. The V end was cut by 11 bases, the J end by 4 bases, with 21 bases between. The CDR3 loop spans 14 amino acids. CDR3 protein: CACNDAKGRYEQYF. CDR3 DNA: TGTGCCTGCAACGACGCCAAGGGAAGGTACGAGCAGTACTTC.

Of note for this clonotype: Because the CDR3 is missing its conserved closing phenylalanine or tryptophan, this is likely a read error. The limits of the CDR3 on the DNA are not certain, so only TCRdb's listed CDR3 is given. The rearrangement links TRBV5-4 to TRBJ2-7; TRBD2 is the table's D call, not checked against the DNA. Germline V gene lookup returns CDR1 SGHNT and CDR2 YYREEE (reference sequence). The CDR3 is 16 residues long, ends included. The CDR3 reads CASSLDLAGGPYVKYL.

Remarks on this clonotype: This is likely a read error, given that the CDR3 carries no conserved phenylalanine or tryptophan at its end. Here the CDR3 DNA reads TGTGCCAGCAGCCTCTCCAGGATTGGGCAGTTCTTG. As protein: CASSLSRIGQFL. This chain links TRBV14 with TRBJ2-1, with D uncertain. This CDR3 has 12 residues. The V gene lost 4 bases and the J gene lost 12 bases, with 13 bases spanning the gap. Per germline, CDR1 SGHDN and CDR2 FVKESK.